The present T cell receptor beta chain was sequenced within a study of cytomegalovirus exposure and HLA in healthy donors. This cohort consisted of healthy bone marrow donors. Unmatched junction bases numbered 15, after V lost 5 bases and J lost 3 bases. CDR3 length equals 17 residues. Germline CDR1 is SGDLS and CDR2 is YYNGEE. Note on this clone: Its antigen is currently unknown.

Study-level points and caveats: For TCR beta chains, V- and J-gene trimming was later linked to a missense DCLRE1C variant.

With 60 Vbeta and 13 Jbeta primers, the PCR was carried out. Sequencing used immunoSEQ multiplex PCR; TCRdb keeps in-frame clones, though not all of them. This table holds over 150,000 clones, approximately 80% found once. The chain joins TRBV9 to TRBJ2-3, with 7 bases identical to TRBD1. Specimen: PBMCs. This TCR was recovered from a male donor in good health and CMV-seronegative. CDR3 nucleotide sequence: TGTGCCAGCAGTCCCGGTAGGACGGGACAGTTAACAGATACGCAGTATTTT. It codes for CASSPGRTGQLTDTQYF.